The sequence of this T cell receptor (beta chain) was determined in a study of shared clonotypes between healthy human individuals. For the study at large: Donor composition was two women and a few men, aged 18 to 49. Study-level points and caveats: Naive subsets generally had larger estimated richness than memory subsets.

Here immunoSEQ multiplex PCR was the method, and the copy in TCRdb shows in-frame clones only, minus some. The repertoire holds more than 80,000 clones, with roughly 69% as singletons. Details on this clone: The antigen remains undetermined.

This receptor was obtained from a man aged 25-45 years in good health. Sequencing used memory CD8+ T cells sorted from blood. Subset noted: CD45RO+ cells pooled with CCR7-negative TemRA cells.

CDR3 nucleotide sequence: TGTGCCAGCAGTGAACCCCACGGATACAATGAGCAGTTCTTC. It translates to CASSEPHGYNEQFF. The rearrangement joins TRBV6-1 to TRBJ2-1, with no clear D. Between the trimmed V and J ends, which lost 2 bases and 4 bases, there was a span of 9 bases. This CDR3 contains 14 residues. From germline, CDR1 is MNHNS and CDR2 SASEGT.